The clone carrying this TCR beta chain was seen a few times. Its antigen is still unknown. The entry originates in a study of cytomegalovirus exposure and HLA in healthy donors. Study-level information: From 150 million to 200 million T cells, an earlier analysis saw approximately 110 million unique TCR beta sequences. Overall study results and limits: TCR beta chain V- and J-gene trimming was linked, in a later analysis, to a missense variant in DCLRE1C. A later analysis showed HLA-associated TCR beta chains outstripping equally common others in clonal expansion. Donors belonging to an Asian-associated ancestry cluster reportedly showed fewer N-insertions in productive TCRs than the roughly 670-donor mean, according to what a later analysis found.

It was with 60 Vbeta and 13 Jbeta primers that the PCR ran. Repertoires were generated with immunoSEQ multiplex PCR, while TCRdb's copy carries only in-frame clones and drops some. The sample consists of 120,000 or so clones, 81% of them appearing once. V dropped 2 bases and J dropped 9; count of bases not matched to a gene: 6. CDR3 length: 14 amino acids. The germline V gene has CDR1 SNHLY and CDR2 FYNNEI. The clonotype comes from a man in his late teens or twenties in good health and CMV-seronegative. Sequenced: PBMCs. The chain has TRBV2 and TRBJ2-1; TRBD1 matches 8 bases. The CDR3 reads CASSERQGAGEQFF. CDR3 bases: TGTGCCAGCAGTGAACGGCAGGGGGCGGGTGAGCAGTTCTTC.